Following are 21 T cell receptor beta chains from one sample sequenced in a study of identical twins. TCRdb itself ran the 5' RACE reads through MiXCR, one entry per CDR3 protein. The table lists 1.5 million to 2 million distinct CDR3 sequences, less than 40% of them singletons. The sequenced sample consisted of cord blood. Receptors originate from a newborn girl in good health.

The chain has TRBV6-1 and TRBJ2-1, with D hard to call. Trimming took 2 bases from V and 4 from J, leaving 21 bases between them. The CDR3 runs 18 residues. The germline CDR1 and CDR2 sequences are MNHNS and SASEGT. The DNA for the CDR3 is TGTGCCAGCAGTGAATTTCTTTCGCGGCTAGTCGGATACAATGAGCAGTTCTTC. Amino acid sequence: CASSEFLSRLVGYNEQFF.

The chain recombines TRBV12-3 or TRBV12-4 with TRBJ2-1; 7 bases line up with TRBD2. The CDR3 runs 15 residues. V shed 3 bases, J shed 5 bases, and the junction held 7 bases outside the gene matches. The CDR3 nucleotides read TGTGCCAGCAGTTTGCTGCGGGAGAAGGACAATGAGCAGTTCTTC. Translation gives CASSLLREKDNEQFF.

In its sample, this clonotype was seen a few times. This chain joins TRBV2 and TRBJ1-6, with TRBD1 as a possible D gene (5 bases). Germline CDR1 is SNHLY and CDR2 is FYNNEI. Trimming took off 3 bases at V and 12 bases at J, with 15 bases between the two ends. The CDR3 is 14 amino acids. In DNA form, the CDR3 reads TGTGCCAGCAGTGAGGGCGGGGGAAGGAGACCCCTCCACTTT. Protein product: CASSEGGGRRPLHF.

The chain recombines TRBV3-1 with TRBJ2-1; 12 positions match TRBD2. The J call could be wrong; TRBJ2-7 is a better fit for the DNA end. CDR3 length: 18 residues. Germline CDR1 and CDR2: LGHDT and YNNKEL (reference sequence). CDR3 in DNA: TGTGCCAGCAGTCCTAGCGGGAGGGCCCTCAGTTCCTACAATGAGCAGTACTTC. Encoded protein: CASSPSGRALSSYNEQYF.

The chain is built from TRBV10-3 and TRBJ2-1; the match to TRBD2 covers 12 bases. The closer fit of TRBJ2-7 to the DNA end suggests the J call may be wrong. Germline lookup yields CDR1 ENHRY and CDR2 SYGVKD. The CDR3 is 17 amino acids. The CDR3 protein is CAISGLAGLISYNEQYF. The DNA of the CDR3 is TGTGCCATCTCTGGACTAGCGGGACTTATCTCCTACAATGAGCAGTACTTC.

This clonotype was seen a few times. V usage is TRBV5-1 and J usage is TRBJ1-5, with 9 bases identical to TRBD1. Germline assignment: CDR1 SGHRS and CDR2 YFSETQ. This CDR3 comprises 15 residues. V shed 5 bases, J shed 4 bases, and the junction held 7 bases outside the gene matches. CDR3: CASSLWTGENQPQHF. CDR3 nucleotide sequence: TGCGCCAGCAGTCTGTGGACAGGGGAAAATCAGCCCCAGCATTTT.

This clonotype was seen only a few times. This chain connects TRBV20-1 to TRBJ2-1; TRBD1 is a possible D gene (5 bases). There are 19 residues in the CDR3. Trimming shortened V by 0 bases and J by 8 bases, and 29 bases separated the two germline ends. CDR1 and CDR2 (germline): DFQATT, SNEGSKA (reference sequence). CDR3 amino acids: CSARDLRNNRKFHTYEQFF. The CDR3 DNA reads as TGCAGTGCTAGAGATTTACGGAACAACAGGAAATTTCACACCTATGAGCAGTTCTTC.

V gene TRBV20-1 combines with J gene TRBJ2-1; 11 nucleotides align to TRBD2. The better agreement between TRBJ2-7 and the DNA end casts doubt on the J call. The CDR3 is made up of 15 amino acids. CDR1 is DFQATT and CDR2 is SNEGSKA in the germline V gene (reference sequence). CDR3 loop: CSASRTSGSYNEQYF. In DNA form, the CDR3 reads TGCAGTGCTAGCAGGACTAGCGGGTCCTACAATGAGCAGTACTTC.

The sample holds many counts of this clonotype. CDR3 sequence (DNA): TGTGCCAGCAGTTTAGGCGGGAGGGATTACGAGCAGTACTTC. Translation: CASSLGGRDYEQYF. The gene calls are TRBV27 and TRBJ2-7; 9 bases match TRBD2. The CDR3 extends over 14 amino acids. The V segment lost 2 bases and the J segment 4 bases; nucleotides outside the gene matches: 3. Germline V gene lookup returns CDR1 MNHEY and CDR2 SMNVEV (reference sequence).

V gene TRBV5-5 combines with J gene TRBJ1-1; D remains ambiguous. This CDR3 comprises 15 residues. The germline CDR1 and CDR2 sequences are SGHKS and YYEKEE (reference sequence). V was pared by 0 bases and J by 0 bases, with 9 bases between. Here the CDR3 reads CASSLVLAVNTEAFF. In nucleotides, the CDR3 is TGTGCCAGCAGCTTGGTACTGGCTGTGAACACTGAAGCTTTCTTT.

With respect to this clonotype: The junction does not match germline at one end; this may be a read error. As DNA, the CDR3 is TGTGCCAGCAGTGAAGCGCGGGGGAACTGGGACACAGATACGCCGTATTTT. Translation: CASSEARGNWDTDTPYF. The V and J genes are TRBV6-1 and TRBJ2-3; a possible D gene is TRBD2 (7 bases). Per the germline V gene, CDR1 is MNHNS and CDR2 is SASEGT. The CDR3 extends over 17 amino acids.

This clonotype was detected a few times. The V call is TRBV9, the J call TRBJ1-1, with TRBD1 matching 8 bases. Germline-derived CDR1 and CDR2 are SGDLS and YYNGEE. The CDR3 has 15 residues. The J segment lost 6 bases and the V segment lost 4 bases, leaving 11 bases of the junction unmatched. CDR3 bases: TGTGCCAGCAGCCCAGCCCAGGGGGCAGGCGCTGAAGCTTTCTTT. Encoded protein: CASSPAQGAGAEAFF.

There are a few counts of this clonotype. This sequence joins TRBV5-1 and TRBJ2-3, with D unclear. With 0 bases removed from V and 5 bases from J, the gap between germline ends came to 13 bases. CDR1 is SGHRS and CDR2 is YFSETQ in the germline V gene. The CDR3 sequence is 15 residues long. Here the CDR3 reads CASSLAVAEVDTQYF. The CDR3 nucleotides read TGCGCCAGCAGCTTGGCGGTGGCCGAAGTAGATACGCAGTATTTT.

This chain joins TRBV6-1 and TRBJ2-1; D perhaps matches TRBD1 (5 bases). CDR1 MNHNS and CDR2 SASEGT come from the germline V gene. The CDR3 length is 15 residues. V gave up 2 bases and J gave up 9 bases, with 17 bases separating them. The CDR3 protein is CASSELAGKDGEQFF. CDR3 DNA: TGTGCCAGCAGTGAATTAGCAGGGAAGGACGGTGAGCAGTTCTTC.

This clonotype was recorded many times. The J gene is TRBJ2-7, the V gene TRBV29-1, with TRBD2 as a possible D gene (6 bases). The length of the CDR3 is 16 residues. V was clipped by 3 bases and J by 2 bases, with 20 bases between them. The germline gives CDR1 SQVTM, CDR2 ANQGSEA. This CDR3 reads CSVELASAQNAYEQYF. CDR3 bases: TGCAGCGTTGAGTTGGCTAGCGCGCAAAATGCCTACGAGCAGTACTTC.

The chain recombines TRBV12-3 or TRBV12-4 with TRBJ1-2; 7 nucleotides match TRBD1. This CDR3 comprises 16 residues. The trim removed 1 base at V and 3 bases at J, leaving 8 bases unmatched. The CDR3 DNA is TGTGCCAGCAGTTTAGACACAGGGGATTTGGACTATGGCTACACCTTC. It encodes CASSLDTGDLDYGYTF.

The rearrangement joins TRBV20-1 to TRBJ2-7, with D perhaps TRBD1 or TRBD2 (5 bases each). Germline V gives CDR1 DFQATT, CDR2 SNEGSKA (reference sequence). V was shortened by 7 bases and J by 3 bases, with 13 bases between the two germline ends. The CDR3 is 12 amino acids. The CDR3 nucleotides are TGCAGTGTCGAGGGACGGATCTACGAGCAGTACTTC. It translates to CSVEGRIYEQYF.

This clonotype has a handful of counts. V is TRBV7-2 and J is TRBJ2-7; D is possibly TRBD2 (6 bases). Germline V gene lookup returns CDR1 SGHTA and CDR2 FQGNSA. This CDR3 contains 17 residues. The germline V and J ends were trimmed by 1 base and 4 bases, with 20 bases remaining between them. The CDR3 loop is CASSLEGTGRRGYEQYF. In nucleotides, the CDR3 is TGTGCCAGCAGCTTAGAAGGAACGGGACGGAGGGGTTACGAGCAGTACTTC. Filled out from reference TRBV7-2 and TRBJ2-7, the complete variable domain reads GAGVSQSPSNKVTEKGKDVELRCDPISGHTALYWYRQSLGQGLEFLIYFQGNSAPDKSGLPSDRFSAERTGGSVSTLTIQRTQQEDSAVYLCASSLEGTGRRGYEQYFGPGTRLTVT.

This clonotype came up a few times. The chain links TRBV20-1 to TRBJ2-3; 7 positions match TRBD1. V lost 0 bases to trimming and J lost 4 bases; unmatched junction nucleotides: 7. Germline V gene lookup returns CDR1 DFQATT and CDR2 SNEGSKA (reference sequence). This CDR3 is built from 15 residues. CDR3 DNA: TGCAGTGCTAGAGACAACAGGGGCCTCCCAGATACGCAGTATTTT. This gives the protein CSARDNRGLPDTQYF.

The chain links TRBV10-3 to TRBJ2-1; possibly TRBD1 for D (6 bases). V lost 2 bases, J lost 4 bases, and 9 bases lay in between. The CDR3 extends over 14 amino acids. Germline CDR1 reads ENHRY; CDR2 reads SYGVKD. This CDR3 is CAISEDRTYNEQFF. CDR3 nucleotides: TGTGCCATCAGTGAGGACAGGACTTACAATGAGCAGTTCTTC.

In DNA, the CDR3 is TGTGCCAGCAGCTTAGCGGGCTATCCGGGACATATGAATTATGGCTACACCTTC. It translates to CASSLAGYPGHMNYGYTF. The chain is built from TRBV7-9 and TRBJ1-2; tentative D call: TRBD1 (6 bases). This CDR3 spans 18 amino acids. The germline V gene encodes CDR1 SEHNR and CDR2 FQNEAQ (reference sequence). Trimming shortened V by 0 bases and J by 5 bases, and 22 bases separated the two germline ends.